These 24 T cell receptor beta chains originate from one sample sequenced in a study of beta chain features in type 1 diabetes. Whole-study results and caveats: All four CD4+ subsets of Type 1 diabetes patients contained TCRB CDR3s that were moderately but significantly shorter.

The antigens of these receptors remain unknown. Sequencing targeted expressed TCRB transcripts, as all isolated RNA had been reverse transcribed. Sequencing used immunoSEQ multiplex PCR; TCRdb keeps in-frame clones, though not all of them. The sample consists of some 350,000 clones, 9.6% of them appearing once. The specimen sequenced was central memory CD4+ T cells from blood. The source is a man younger than 40 with type 1 diabetes.

V and J are TRBV27 and TRBJ2-5; D may be TRBD1 (5 bases). TRBJ2-7 explains the end of the DNA better; the J call may be wrong. The CDR3 spans 13 residues. Looked up from germline, CDR1 is MNHEY and CDR2 is SMNVEV (reference sequence). The CDR3 DNA sequence: TGTGCCAGCAGTTCGACAGTTTCCTACGAGCAGTACTTC. Translation gives CASSSTVSYEQYF.

The table lists this clone with a few counts. This chain connects TRBV5-1 to TRBJ2-7; 11 nucleotides line up with TRBD2. The CDR3 contains 14 residues. Germline CDR1 SGHRS, CDR2 YFSETQ. V was pared by 4 bases and J by 5 bases, with 5 bases of the junction left unmatched. CDR3 bases: TGCGCCAGCAGCCCTGGGACTAGCGGAGACGAGCAGTACTTC. It encodes CASSPGTSGDEQYF.

The chain joins TRBV30 to TRBJ1-1; 7 bases match TRBD1. The germline CDR1 and CDR2 sequences are GTSNPN and SVGIG (reference sequence). The length of the CDR3 is 13 residues. CDR3 sequence: CAYHRGMNTEAFF. CDR3 nucleotide sequence: TGTGCATACCACAGGGGTATGAACACTGAAGCTTTCTTT.

This chain uses TRBV5-6 with TRBJ2-7, with D possibly being TRBD2 (5 bases). Trimming left V 0 bases short and J 3 bases short, with 7 bases between. This CDR3 contains 13 residues. Germline CDR1 reads SGHDT; CDR2 reads YYEEEE. The CDR3 DNA is TGTGCCAGCAGCTTGGCGGGAAACTACGAGCAGTACTTC. This codes for CASSLAGNYEQYF.

CDR3: CASSLSGRSSGANVLTF. The CDR3 DNA reads as TGTGCCAGCAGTTTATCGGGACGGAGCTCTGGGGCCAACGTCCTGACTTTC. This rearrangement joins TRBV27 to TRBJ2-6; D is tentatively TRBD1 or TRBD2 (5 bases each). Trimming took 0 bases from V and 0 from J, leaving 9 bases between them. Germline lookup yields CDR1 MNHEY and CDR2 SMNVEV (reference sequence). The CDR3 extends over 17 amino acids.

This clone showed up just a few times. The rearrangement links TRBV28 to TRBJ2-1; D is possibly TRBD2 (5 bases). CDR3 size: 15 residues. Germline V lookup: CDR1 MDHEN, CDR2 SYDVKM. The V end lost 5 bases, the J end lost 6 bases, and 17 bases lay between the germline ends. The CDR3 DNA is TGTGCCAGCAGTGCAAGCGGAAGAGTGGGCAATGAGCAGTTCTTC. This codes for CASSASGRVGNEQFF.

This chain uses TRBV7-3 with TRBJ2-7; TRBD1 matches at 9 bases. Germline V gene lookup returns CDR1 SGHTA and CDR2 FQGTGA. The CDR3 contains 14 residues. V trimming: 5 bases; J trimming: 3 bases; junction bases outside the gene matches: 5. CDR3 residues: CASSPQDRGYEQYF. DNA for the CDR3: TGTGCCAGCAGCCCCCAGGACAGGGGCTACGAGCAGTACTTC.

This clone was detected a few times. The chain couples TRBV4-1 to TRBJ2-7, with 9 bases lining up with TRBD1. Germline values: CDR1 MGHRA, CDR2 YSYEKL. V shed 4 bases, J shed 1 base, and the junction held 5 bases outside the gene matches. The CDR3 contains 15 residues. DNA of the CDR3: TGCGCCAGCAGCCGGGGGGACAGGGAATCCTACGAGCAGTACTTC. It specifies CASSRGDRESYEQYF.

This chain links TRBV9 with TRBJ1-3, with D perhaps TRBD1 (6 bases). The CDR3 loop spans 15 amino acids. V dropped 0 bases and J dropped 4 bases, with 11 bases sitting between them. Germline V lookup: CDR1 SGDLS, CDR2 YYNGEE. The DNA of the CDR3 is TGTGCCAGCAGCGTAGAAAGGGGGTTAGGAAACACCATATATTTT. Translation gives CASSVERGLGNTIYF.

The rearrangement joins TRBV19 to TRBJ2-1; D is possibly TRBD1 or TRBD2 (5 bases each). Trimming took 3 bases from V and 4 from J, leaving 13 bases between them. The V gene's germline CDR1 is LNHDA and CDR2 SQIVND (reference sequence). The CDR3 runs 15 residues. CDR3 protein: CASSIGTGPYNEQFF. The CDR3 nucleotides read TGTGCCAGTAGTATTGGGACGGGGCCATACAATGAGCAGTTCTTC.

CDR3 coding DNA: TGTGCCAGCAGTCCGGACTTGAGTACCTACGAGCAGTACTTC. Protein sequence: CASSPDLSTYEQYF. The V and J genes are TRBV28 and TRBJ2-7, with D possibly TRBD2 on 5 matching bases. Looked up from germline, CDR1 is MDHEN and CDR2 is SYDVKM. The CDR3 consists of 14 residues. Trimming left V 5 bases short and J 2 bases short, with 13 bases between.

The chain is built from TRBV13 and TRBJ2-3, with 8 bases lining up with TRBD1. The CDR3 totals 17 residues. Germline CDR1 PRHDT, CDR2 FYEKMQ (reference sequence). V was pared by 4 bases and J by 2 bases, with 11 bases of the junction left unmatched. The CDR3 is CASSYRTGLAATDTQYF. The CDR3 nucleotides read TGTGCCAGCAGCTACCGGACAGGGCTAGCAGCCACAGATACGCAGTATTTT.

This clone showed up just a few times. This sequence may be a read error, since a much larger clone differs from it by one base. This CDR3 is also generated by other DNA sequences in the sample. V usage is TRBV7-9 and J usage is TRBJ2-3; no reliable D call. Germline lookup yields CDR1 SEHNR and CDR2 FQNEAQ (reference sequence). Trimming shortened V by 4 bases and J by 2 bases, and 4 bases separated the two germline ends. The CDR3 is 12 amino acids. The CDR3 reads CASSSYTDTQYF. Written as DNA, the CDR3 is TGTGCCAGCAGCTCATACACAGATACGCAGTATTTT.

This clone has just a few counts. This chain joins TRBV11-2 and TRBJ2-6; D unresolved. CDR1 is SGHAT, CDR2 FQNNGV, per germline. V lost 2 bases, J lost 0 bases, and 17 bases lay in between. The length of the CDR3 is 19 residues. This chain's CDR3 is CASSLFPGRTISGANVLTF. As DNA, the CDR3 is TGTGCCAGCAGCTTATTTCCTGGCAGGACCATCTCTGGGGCCAACGTCCTGACTTTC.

This clone was recorded at least ten times. The chain has TRBV21-1 and TRBJ1-5; the DNA was not used to check the table's D call, TRBD1. TRBV21-1 is deemed a pseudogene. This CDR3 is built from 13 residues. The CDR3 DNA is TGTGCCGCCTCCAGGGGGCTTTATCCGCCCCAGCATTTT. Translated: CAASRGLYPPQHF.

This clone was observed at least ten times. The CDR3 DNA sequence: TGTGCCAGCAGCTTTGGGACCCATTCCACCGGGGAGCTGTTTTTT. Amino acid sequence: CASSFGTHSTGELFF. The J gene is TRBJ2-2, the V gene TRBV5-4; the D gene could be TRBD1 or TRBD2 (5 bases each). This CDR3 has 15 amino acids. Germline V gene data show CDR1 as SGHNT and CDR2 as YYREEE (reference sequence). The ends were cut back, 2 bases at V and 4 bases at J, with 12 bases in the middle. Variable domain in full (rest from reference TRBV5-4 and TRBJ2-2): ETGVTQSPTHLIKTRGQQVTLRCSSQSGHNTVSWYQQALGQGPQFIFQYYREEENGRGNFPPRFSGLQFPNYSSELNVNALELDDSALYLCASSFGTHSTGELFFGEGSRLTVL.

The chain joins TRBV27 to TRBJ2-4; D might be TRBD2 (6 bases). Trimming left V 6 bases short and J 0 bases short, with 9 bases between. The germline V gene encodes CDR1 MNHEY and CDR2 SMNVEV (reference sequence). This CDR3 has 14 amino acids. CDR3 coding DNA: TGTGCCAGCAGCGGGAGTTTAGCCAAAAACATTCAGTACTTC. Amino acid sequence: CASSGSLAKNIQYF.

The chain couples TRBV7-8 to TRBJ1-5, with D unresolved. The CDR3 extends over 14 amino acids. V was shortened by 2 bases and J by 4 bases, with 9 bases between the two germline ends. Germline V gene lookup returns CDR1 SGHVS and CDR2 FQNEAQ. In DNA, the CDR3 is TGTGCCAGCAGCTTAACTTTCCCGAATCAGCCCCAGCATTTT. Encoded protein: CASSLTFPNQPQHF.

This clone occurred many times. This chain uses TRBV6-6 with TRBJ2-1; TRBD1 is a possible D gene (5 bases). CDR3 length: 13 amino acids. Germline V gene data show CDR1 as MNHNY and CDR2 as SVGAGI (reference sequence). Between the trimmed V and J ends, which lost 6 bases and 5 bases, there was a span of 11 bases. The CDR3 protein is CASSLQEDNEQFF. CDR3 coding DNA: TGTGCCAGCAGCCTACAGGAAGACAATGAGCAGTTCTTC.

This chain uses TRBV27 with TRBJ2-3, with a weak D call TRBD1 (6 bases). Germline V gene sequence: CDR1 MNHEY, CDR2 SMNVEV (reference sequence). V was cut by 8 bases and J by 1 base, with 10 bases left in between. The CDR3 sequence is 13 residues long. This CDR3 is CASCRQGTDTQYF. Written as DNA, the CDR3 is TGTGCCAGCTGCCGACAGGGCACAGATACGCAGTATTTT.

This clone was seen ten or more times. The chain links TRBV4-1 to TRBJ1-4; the match to TRBD1 covers 9 bases. Germline trimming cut 6 bases from V and 8 bases from J; bases unmatched to any gene: 10. The germline CDR1 and CDR2 sequences are MGHRA and YSYEKL. The CDR3 contains 15 residues. As DNA, the CDR3 is TGCGCCAGCAGTCTAGGCGGGGGACAGGGCGAAAAACTGTTTTTT. Residues: CASSLGGGQGEKLFF.

This clone was recorded a few times. V is TRBV29-1 and J is TRBJ1-2; 7 bases fit TRBD1. The CDR3 sequence is 13 residues long. Germline values: CDR1 SQVTM, CDR2 ANQGSEA. V lost 6 bases to trimming and J lost 3 bases; unmatched junction nucleotides: 7. The CDR3 spells CSVLTGQDYGYTF. In DNA, the CDR3 is TGCAGCGTCTTAACCGGACAGGACTATGGCTACACCTTC.

This clone showed up many times. The sample has other DNA sequences that encode this CDR3 too. V usage is TRBV30 and J usage is TRBJ1-5, with TRBD1 identical over 8 bases. CDR1 GTSNPN and CDR2 SVGIG come from the germline V gene (reference sequence). J was trimmed by 7 bases and V by 2 bases; bases with no gene match: 7. This CDR3 has 14 residues. CDR3 in amino acids: CAWSLTGGGQPQHF. DNA of the CDR3: TGTGCCTGGAGTTTAACAGGGGGGGGGCAGCCCCAGCATTTT.

The table lists this clone with a few counts. The gene calls are TRBV9 and TRBJ2-7; unclear D gene. The V end was cut by 3 bases, the J end by 2 bases, with 12 bases between. Germline V gene data show CDR1 as SGDLS and CDR2 as YYNGEE. CDR3 length: 14 amino acids. The CDR3 coding sequence is TGTGCCAGCAGCGCCCAGACGGTTGCCTACGAGCAGTACTTC. Translated: CASSAQTVAYEQYF.